These 8 T cell receptor beta chains share one sample of origin, sequenced in a study of blood T cell repertoires in COVID-19. Sequencing was performed with immunoSEQ multiplex PCR; in TCRdb, only in-frame clones are kept and a portion is missing. Of 50,000 to 70,000 clones listed, about 81% are singletons. The sample taken for sequencing was peripheral blood. These receptors originate from a man aged 65 to 85 with active COVID-19.

The chain combines TRBV5-6 with TRBJ2-7, with a tentative D call TRBD1 (6 bases). The V and J ends lost 10 bases and 9 bases respectively, with 20 bases between them. Per the germline V gene, CDR1 is SGHDT and CDR2 is YYEEEE. This CDR3 region has 12 residues. The CDR3 region is CAHPETGSSQYF. In DNA form, the CDR3 reads TGTGCCCACCCGGAGACAGGATCATCGCAGTACTTC.

This clone turned up a few times. This chain uses TRBV28 with TRBJ1-2; D not certain. Trimming shortened V by 8 bases and J by 3 bases, and 13 bases separated the two germline ends. The V gene's germline CDR1 is MDHEN and CDR2 SYDVKM. This CDR3 contains 13 residues. The CDR3 spells CASVSGRDYGYTF. CDR3 sequence (DNA): TGTGCCAGCGTCTCCGGGCGGGACTATGGCTACACCTTC.

The rearrangement joins TRBV9 to TRBJ2-3, with 9 bases fitting TRBD2. This CDR3 is 17 amino acids long. Germline CDR1 is SGDLS and CDR2 is YYNGEE. Trimming cost V 0 bases and J 2 bases; bases outside gene matches: 7. CDR3 coding DNA: TGTGCCAGCAGCGTAGGCTCTCCTAGCGGGATCACAGATACGCAGTATTTT. It yields the protein CASSVGSPSGITDTQYF.

This chain links TRBV19 with TRBJ1-2; weak D call: TRBD1 (6 bases). The germline V and J ends were trimmed by 4 bases and 3 bases, with 12 bases remaining between them. The CDR3 contains 14 residues. From germline, CDR1 is LNHDA and CDR2 SQIVND (reference sequence). CDR3 amino acids: CASSTRTEYYGYTF. DNA for the CDR3: TGTGCCAGTAGTACAAGGACAGAATACTATGGCTACACCTTC.

This clone was seen only a few times. The chain has TRBV6-1 and TRBJ1-1; a possible D gene is TRBD1 (6 bases). Trimming stripped 6 bases from V and 5 bases from J, with 13 bases between. The germline V gene encodes CDR1 MNHNS and CDR2 SASEGT. CDR3 size: 13 residues. CDR3 residues: CASSLTGSTEAFF. In DNA form, the CDR3 reads TGTGCCAGCAGCCTCACAGGGTCTACTGAAGCTTTCTTT.

The rearrangement links TRBV7-3 to TRBJ2-1; 8 nucleotides align to TRBD2. With V trimmed by 2 bases and J by 0 bases, 0 bases remained unmatched. The germline V gene has CDR1 SGHTA and CDR2 FQGTGA. The CDR3 length is 15 residues. The CDR3 here is CASSLLAGSYNEQFF. In DNA form, the CDR3 reads TGTGCCAGCAGCTTACTAGCGGGCTCCTACAATGAGCAGTTCTTC.

A single count supports this clone. One junction end does not reproduce the germline sequence, and a read error may be involved. The chain recombines TRBV7-9 with TRBJ2-7; TRBD1 matches at 8 bases. The germline V gene encodes CDR1 SEHNR and CDR2 FQNEAQ (reference sequence). The CDR3 runs to 12 residues. The CDR3 region has the DNA TGTGCCAGCAGCTTAGGCGGGGCAGGGGGCAACTTC. It encodes CASSLGGAGGNF.

The chain recombines TRBV5-1 with TRBJ2-5; no clear D. This CDR3 has 15 residues. The germline V and J ends were trimmed by 1 base and 5 bases, with 15 bases remaining between them. Germline-derived CDR1 and CDR2 are SGHRS and YFSETQ. DNA of the CDR3: TGCGCCAGCAGCTTGAATAGCCCCGGGTGGGAGACCCAGTACTTC. Translated: CASSLNSPGWETQYF. Full variable domain (outside the CDR3, taken from reference TRBV5-1 and TRBJ2-5): KAGVTQTPRYLIKTRGQQVTLSCSPISGHRSVSWYQQTPGQGLQFLFEYFSETQRNKGNFPGRFSGRQFSNSRSEMNVSTLELGDSALYLCASSLNSPGWETQYFGPGTRLLVL.